Following are 2 T cell receptor beta chains from one sample sequenced in a study of cytomegalovirus exposure and HLA in healthy donors. Clones were sequenced by immunoSEQ multiplex PCR, and TCRdb holds only the in-frame ones, with some missing. The sample includes about 330,000 clones, about nine tenths seen only once; the top ten take about 0.8%. The specimen sequenced was PBMCs. All receptors derive from a woman aged 18-29 years in good health and CMV-seronegative.

The chain recombines TRBV27 with TRBJ2-7; D possibly corresponds to TRBD2 (6 bases). The V gene's germline CDR1 is MNHEY and CDR2 SMNVEV (reference sequence). This CDR3 region has 13 residues. V was shortened by 4 bases and J by 7 bases, with 14 bases between the two germline ends. CDR3 nucleotides: TGTGCCAGCAGTTATGGCAGGGCGGGGGAGCAGTACTTC. This translates into CASSYGRAGEQYF.

The rearrangement uses TRBV6-1 and TRBJ2-5, with D hard to call. The CDR3 has 15 amino acids. V shed 3 bases and J shed 2 bases, with 13 bases lying between them. The germline CDR1 and CDR2 sequences are MNHNS and SASEGT. CDR3 in DNA: TGTGCCAGCAGTGACTACTCAAGTACTCAAGAGACCCAGTACTTC. The encoded protein is CASSDYSSTQETQYF.